The following is a T cell receptor (beta chain) sequence with its context. Its specificity is unknown. Donors each gave approximately 2.4 ml of blood. This entry comes from a study of monozygotic twins with inflammatory bowel disease. Overall study findings and caveats: Relative to healthy twins, IBD patients had fewer clonotypes in common with others, a gap that was especially apparent with disease activity. With inverse Simpson as the measure, TCRbeta diversity was lower in IBD patients than in healthy co-twins.

TCRdb reprocessed the 5' RACE reads and reports one entry per CDR3 protein, with no DNA. The sample's table shows roughly 330,000 distinct CDR3 sequences. Material: blood. This TCR was recovered from a human donor with ulcerative colitis or Crohn's disease, or a healthy co-twin of an affected twin (not recorded which).

CDR3 protein: CASSFSRVGSYEQYF. The chain has TRBV5-1 and TRBJ2-7; as DNA is missing, the TRBD1 call by TCRdb cannot be tested. Looked up from germline, CDR1 is SGHRS and CDR2 is YFSETQ. The CDR3 is 15 amino acids.